Below are 20 T cell receptor beta chains sequenced from a single sample in a study of cytomegalovirus exposure and HLA in healthy donors. Sequenced by immunoSEQ multiplex PCR; TCRdb stores in-frame clones only, minus some. This sample has 140,000 to 150,000 clones, with approximately 94% found just once. Sequenced: PBMCs. The receptors were gathered from a young man in good health and CMV-seropositive.

This chain uses TRBV28 with TRBJ1-5; D call uncertain. V was trimmed by 8 bases and J by 4 bases, leaving 15 bases between them. CDR3 length equals 14 residues. Germline CDR1 MDHEN, CDR2 SYDVKM. This CDR3 is CASVSPTENQPQHF. The CDR3 region has the DNA TGTGCCAGCGTTAGCCCCACGGAAAATCAGCCCCAGCATTTT.

V gene TRBV9 combines with J gene TRBJ2-7; TRBD2 aligns across 14 bases. This CDR3 comprises 15 residues. V lost 4 bases to trimming and J lost 2 bases; unmatched junction nucleotides: 2. Germline lookup yields CDR1 SGDLS and CDR2 YYNGEE. This CDR3 reads CASSTGLAGAYEQYF. CDR3 coding DNA: TGTGCCAGCAGCACGGGACTAGCGGGAGCCTACGAGCAGTACTTC.

The genes are TRBV7-6 and TRBJ1-1, with a weak D call TRBD1 (5 bases). From germline, CDR1 is SGHVS and CDR2 FNYEAQ. The CDR3 is 15 amino acids. The ends were cut back, 5 bases at V and 1 base at J, with 14 bases in the middle. The CDR3, as DNA: TGTGCCAGCAGCCCACCGACAGCAGAGAACACTGAAGCTTTCTTT. This encodes CASSPPTAENTEAFF.

This clone was seen only a few times. The CDR3 DNA is TGTGCCAGCAGTCCCCCGATGCAGGGAACCTATGGCTACACCTTC. Translation: CASSPPMQGTYGYTF. J is TRBJ1-2 and V is TRBV28; D might be TRBD1 (5 bases). The V gene lost 5 bases and the J gene lost 4 bases, with 17 bases spanning the gap. Per the germline V gene, CDR1 is MDHEN and CDR2 is SYDVKM. This CDR3 is built from 15 residues.

This clone was detected once. V gene TRBV2 combines with J gene TRBJ1-1; maybe TRBD1 (5 bases). V dropped 5 bases and J dropped 9 bases, with 16 bases sitting between them. The CDR3 consists of 13 residues. Germline V gene lookup returns CDR1 SNHLY and CDR2 FYNNEI. The CDR3 nucleotides are TGTGCCAGCAGTCTACTGAGACAGAAAAAAGCTTTCTTT. Amino acid sequence: CASSLLRQKKAFF. Looking up the rest from reference TRBV2 and TRBJ1-1 gives the full variable domain: EPEVTQTPSHQVTQMGQEVILRCVPISNHLYFYWYRQILGQKVEFLVSFYNNEISEKSEIFDDQFSVERPDGSNFTLKIRSTKLEDSAMYFCASSLLRQKKAFFGQGTRLTVV.

This rearrangement joins TRBV11-2 to TRBJ1-2; TRBD1 aligns across 9 bases. V lost 0 bases to trimming and J lost 6 bases; unmatched junction nucleotides: 5. Germline V gene data show CDR1 as SGHAT and CDR2 as FQNNGV. The CDR3 has 15 amino acids. The CDR3 loop reads CASSLEYRGRDGYTF. The DNA of the CDR3 is TGTGCCAGCAGCTTAGAGTACAGGGGGCGCGATGGCTACACCTTC. Combining the CDR3 with reference TRBV11-2 and TRBJ1-2 gives the whole variable domain EAGVAQSPRYKIIEKRQSVAFWCNPISGHATLYWYQQILGQGPKLLIQFQNNGVVDDSQLPKDRFSAERLKGVDSTLKIQPAKLEDSAVYLCASSLEYRGRDGYTFGSGTRLTVV.

The chain uses TRBV7-6 and TRBJ1-1; 9 bases match TRBD1. The junction had 7 bases not matched to a gene; V was cut back by 5 bases and J by 0 bases. CDR3 length: 16 amino acids. Germline CDR1 is SGHVS and CDR2 is FNYEAQ. CDR3 bases: TGTGCCAGCAGCCACTGGACAGGGGACATGAACACTGAAGCTTTCTTT. This sequence encodes CASSHWTGDMNTEAFF.

This chain connects TRBV18 to TRBJ2-7; 8 bases agree with TRBD1. Germline values: CDR1 KGHSH, CDR2 LQKENI. This CDR3 has 14 residues. V shed 3 bases and J 6 bases; nucleotides not matched to a gene: 7. For the CDR3, the DNA is TGTGCCAGCTCACCGGGACAGGAAGAGGGCGAGCAGTACTTC. Translation: CASSPGQEEGEQYF. The full variable domain, in which reference TRBV18 and TRBJ2-7 provide the parts outside the CDR3, is NAGVMQNPRHLVRRRGQEARLRCSPMKGHSHVYWYRQLPEEGLKFMVYLQKENIIDESGMPKERFSAEFPKEGPSILRIQQVVRGDSAAYFCASSPGQEEGEQYFGPGTRLTVT.

For the CDR3, the DNA is TGTGCCAGTAGTATAGACAGAGGGTATAATTCACCCCTCCACTTT. The encoded protein is CASSIDRGYNSPLHF. This chain connects TRBV19 to TRBJ1-6; D uncertain. Germline V gene sequence: CDR1 LNHDA, CDR2 SQIVND (reference sequence). CDR3 length: 15 residues. Trimming took off 0 bases at V and 4 bases at J, with 7 bases between the two ends.

The gene calls are TRBV23-1 and TRBJ1-4; D is undetermined. TRBV23-1 is identified as an open reading frame with a role that is uncertain. The CDR3 sequence is 13 residues long. Trimming shortened V by 1 base and J by 4 bases, and 4 bases separated the two germline ends. CDR3 bases: TGCGCCAGCAGTCAATATAATAATGAAAAACTGTTTTTT. Protein sequence: CASSQYNNEKLFF.

This chain connects TRBV11-3 to TRBJ2-5; unclear D gene. In germline, CDR1 is SGHNT, CDR2 YENEEA. The germline V and J ends were trimmed by 2 bases and 1 base, with 5 bases remaining between them. There are 13 residues in the CDR3. The CDR3 DNA reads as TGTGCCAGCAGCTTACTCCCCCAAGAGACCCAGTACTTC. Translated, it gives CASSLLPQETQYF.

The chain employs TRBV6-1 and TRBJ1-6, with a weak D call TRBD1 (5 bases). The CDR3 is made up of 14 amino acids. V lost 2 bases and J lost 11, with 13 bases in between. The germline V gene has CDR1 MNHNS and CDR2 SASEGT. Here the CDR3 DNA reads TGTGCCAGCAGTGAAAGGGCAGGGCCCCCACCCCTCCACTTT. As protein: CASSERAGPPPLHF.

This chain links TRBV7-8 with TRBJ1-6; TRBD1 might be the D (6 bases). From germline, CDR1 is SGHVS and CDR2 FQNEAQ. Trimming cost V 1 base and J 8 bases, with 9 bases left between them. The CDR3 is 14 amino acids. CDR3 loop: CASSLVTGHSPLHF. CDR3 nucleotide sequence: TGTGCCAGCAGCTTAGTCACAGGGCATTCACCCCTCCACTTT.

The chain joins TRBV27 to TRBJ2-1; TRBD2 aligns across 10 bases. V dropped 7 bases and J dropped 1; count of bases not matched to a gene: 1. This CDR3 contains 14 residues. CDR1 and CDR2 from the germline V gene are MNHEY and SMNVEV (reference sequence). This chain's CDR3 is CASKAGGSYNEQFF. DNA for the CDR3: TGTGCCAGCAAAGCGGGAGGGTCCTACAATGAGCAGTTCTTC.

J is TRBJ1-1 and V is TRBV10-3, with 8 bases matching TRBD1. This CDR3 spans 17 amino acids. Germline CDR1 is ENHRY and CDR2 is SYGVKD. Trimming at V came to 3 bases and at J to 1 base, leaving 10 bases not matched to a gene. Here the CDR3 reads CAISDNSRTGWNTEAFF. As DNA, the CDR3 is TGTGCCATCAGTGATAACTCCCGGACAGGGTGGAACACTGAAGCTTTCTTT.

The rearrangement joins TRBV5-8 to TRBJ1-1; 7 bases are shared with TRBD1. Germline V gene sequence: CDR1 SGHTS, CDR2 YDEGEE. The CDR3 sequence is 15 residues long. After removal of 0 bases from V and 11 bases from J, the junction contained 13 bases not matched to a gene. CDR3 in amino acids: CASSLAGGTVLTAFF. As DNA, the CDR3 is TGTGCCAGCAGCTTGGCTGGGGGGACAGTCTTAACGGCTTTCTTT.

V usage is TRBV27 and J usage is TRBJ2-5; 11 positions agree with TRBD1. The CDR3 extends over 15 amino acids. The junction had 7 bases not matched to a gene; V was cut back by 5 bases and J by 5 bases. Per germline, CDR1 MNHEY and CDR2 SMNVEV (reference sequence). This chain's CDR3 is CASSPGTGGRETQYF. In nucleotides, the CDR3 is TGTGCCAGCAGTCCCGGGACAGGGGGTCGGGAGACCCAGTACTTC.

This sequence joins TRBV5-5 and TRBJ2-7; D is uncertain. Germline loops: CDR1 SGHKS, CDR2 YYEKEE (reference sequence). Trimming pared 1 base from V and 4 bases from J, leaving 6 bases between. This CDR3 has 12 residues. As DNA, the CDR3 is TGTGCCAGCAGCTTGATCTCGTACGAGCAGTACTTC. Translation gives CASSLISYEQYF.

This chain joins TRBV27 and TRBJ2-5, with 14 bases that match TRBD2. The CDR3 sequence is 16 residues long. V was pared by 5 bases and J by 5 bases, with 7 bases of the junction left unmatched. The germline V gene encodes CDR1 MNHEY and CDR2 SMNVEV (reference sequence). The CDR3 spells CASSPRGTSGSETQYF. The CDR3 DNA sequence: TGTGCCAGCAGTCCACGGGGGACTAGCGGGAGTGAGACCCAGTACTTC.

The chain carries TRBV4-2 and TRBJ2-1; TRBD2 agrees at 7 bases. V was clipped by 3 bases and J by 0 bases; unmatched bases: 17. The CDR3 loop spans 20 amino acids. Looked up from germline, CDR1 is LGHNA and CDR2 is YNFKEQ. The CDR3 loop is CASSQAPTAWAGASYNEQFF. The CDR3 DNA sequence: TGTGCCAGCAGCCAGGCTCCTACTGCTTGGGCGGGAGCCTCCTACAATGAGCAGTTCTTC.